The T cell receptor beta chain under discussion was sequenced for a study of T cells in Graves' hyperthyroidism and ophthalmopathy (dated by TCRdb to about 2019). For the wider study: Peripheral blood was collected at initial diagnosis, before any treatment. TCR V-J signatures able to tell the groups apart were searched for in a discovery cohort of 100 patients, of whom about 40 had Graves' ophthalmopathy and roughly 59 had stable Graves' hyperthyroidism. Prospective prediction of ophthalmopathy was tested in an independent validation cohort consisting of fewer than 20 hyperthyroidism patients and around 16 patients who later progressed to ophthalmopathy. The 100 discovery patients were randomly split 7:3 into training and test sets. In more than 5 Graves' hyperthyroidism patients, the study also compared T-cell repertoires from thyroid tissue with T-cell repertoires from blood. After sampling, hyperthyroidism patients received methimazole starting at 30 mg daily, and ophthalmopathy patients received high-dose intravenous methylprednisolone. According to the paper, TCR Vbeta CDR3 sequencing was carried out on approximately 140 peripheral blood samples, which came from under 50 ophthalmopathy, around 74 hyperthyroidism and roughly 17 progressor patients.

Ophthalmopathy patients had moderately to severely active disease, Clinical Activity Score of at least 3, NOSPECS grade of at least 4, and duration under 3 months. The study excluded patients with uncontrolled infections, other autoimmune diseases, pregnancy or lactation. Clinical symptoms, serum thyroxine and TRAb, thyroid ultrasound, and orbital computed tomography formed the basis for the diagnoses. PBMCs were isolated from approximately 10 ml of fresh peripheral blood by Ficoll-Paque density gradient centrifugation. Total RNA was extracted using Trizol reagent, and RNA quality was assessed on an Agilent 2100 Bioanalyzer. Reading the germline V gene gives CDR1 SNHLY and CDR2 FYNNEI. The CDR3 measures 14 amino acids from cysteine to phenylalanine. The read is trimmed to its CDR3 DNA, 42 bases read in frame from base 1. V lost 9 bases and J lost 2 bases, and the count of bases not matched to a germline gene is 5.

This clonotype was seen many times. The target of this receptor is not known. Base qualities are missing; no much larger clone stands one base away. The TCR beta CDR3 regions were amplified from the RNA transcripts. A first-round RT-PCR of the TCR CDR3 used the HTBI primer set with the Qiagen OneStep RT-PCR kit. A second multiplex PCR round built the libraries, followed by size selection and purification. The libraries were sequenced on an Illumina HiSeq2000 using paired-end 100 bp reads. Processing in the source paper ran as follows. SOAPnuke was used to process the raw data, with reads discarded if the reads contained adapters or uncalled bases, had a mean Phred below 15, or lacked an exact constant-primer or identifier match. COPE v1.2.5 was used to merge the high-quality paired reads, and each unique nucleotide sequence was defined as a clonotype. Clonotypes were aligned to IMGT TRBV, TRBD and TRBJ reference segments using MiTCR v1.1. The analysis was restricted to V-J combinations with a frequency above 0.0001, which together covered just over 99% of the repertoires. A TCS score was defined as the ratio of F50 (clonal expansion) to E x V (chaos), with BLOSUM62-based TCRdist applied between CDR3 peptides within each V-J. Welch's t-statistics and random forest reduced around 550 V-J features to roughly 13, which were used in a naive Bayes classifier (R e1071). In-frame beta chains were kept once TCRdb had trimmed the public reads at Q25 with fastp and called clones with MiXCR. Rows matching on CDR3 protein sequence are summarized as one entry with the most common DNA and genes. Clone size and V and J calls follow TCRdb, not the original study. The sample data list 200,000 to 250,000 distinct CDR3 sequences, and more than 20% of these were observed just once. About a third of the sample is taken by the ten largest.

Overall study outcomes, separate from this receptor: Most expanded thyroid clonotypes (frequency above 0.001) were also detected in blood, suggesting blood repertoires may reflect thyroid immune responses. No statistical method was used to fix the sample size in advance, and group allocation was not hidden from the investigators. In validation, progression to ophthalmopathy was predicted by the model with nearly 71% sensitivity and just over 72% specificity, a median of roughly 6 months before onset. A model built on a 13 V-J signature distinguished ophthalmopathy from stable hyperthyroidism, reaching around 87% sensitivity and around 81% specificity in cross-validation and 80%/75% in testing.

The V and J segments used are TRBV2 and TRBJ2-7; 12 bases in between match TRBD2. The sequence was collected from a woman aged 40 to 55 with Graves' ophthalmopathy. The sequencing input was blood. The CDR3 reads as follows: CASATSGSTYEQYF. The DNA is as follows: TGTGCCAGTGCGACTAGCGGGAGCACCTACGAGCAGTACTTC. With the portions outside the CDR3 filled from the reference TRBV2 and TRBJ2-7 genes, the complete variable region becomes EPEVTQTPSHQVTQMGQEVILRCVPISNHLYFYWYRQILGQKVEFLVSFYNNEISEKSEIFDDQFSVERPDGSNFTLKIRSTKLEDSAMYFCASATSGSTYEQYFGPGTRLTVT.